This T cell receptor (beta chain) was obtained from a study of shared clonotypes between healthy human individuals. Authors' methods: ImmunoSEQ only sent back junction sequences with no quality scores, so filtering was done differently. Clones were sequenced by immunoSEQ multiplex PCR, and TCRdb holds only the in-frame ones, with some missing. V, J and clone size reflect that table, while D and trimming were determined from the DNA. The sample has a few hundred thousand clones, 70% to 80% seen once. Trimming left V 6 bases short and J 2 bases short, with 11 bases between. This CDR3 has 13 amino acids. Germline CDR1 MNHEY, CDR2 SMNVEV (reference sequence).

The chain combines TRBV27 with TRBJ2-7; D is ambiguous. The receptor was derived from a woman aged 35 to 49 in good health. Some clones in this sample may be carry-over from other donors' samples. The sample taken for sequencing was PBMCs. The CDR3 loop is CASSRVPTYEQYF. The CDR3, as DNA: TGTGCCAGCAGCCGGGTCCCAACCTACGAGCAGTACTTC.